This T cell receptor (beta chain) was found in a study of cytomegalovirus exposure and HLA in healthy donors. Looking at the study overall: The roughly 120 million unique TCR beta sequences, from roughly 170 million T cells, were found by an earlier analysis.

Study-wide findings and caveats: A further, later analysis showed that HLA-associated TCR beta chains (compared with equally common others) were more clonally expanded.

As to this clone: What it binds is unknown.

The PCR had 60 Vbeta and 13 Jbeta primers. Data came from immunoSEQ multiplex PCR; TCRdb stores just in-frame clones and leaves some out. The sample lists some 130,000 clones; roughly three quarters were seen once. The receptor was isolated from a woman aged 55-69 years in good health and CMV-seronegative. Sample: PBMCs.

For the CDR3, the DNA is TGTGCCTGGAGTTCAGGACTAGCAATCAATGAGCAGTTCTTC. This codes for CAWSSGLAINEQFF. The chain has TRBV30 and TRBJ2-1; 8 bases map to TRBD2. The V gene end was trimmed by 2 bases and the J gene end by 6 bases; junction bases not matched to a gene: 6. CDR1 is GTSNPN, CDR2 SVGIG, per germline (reference sequence). There are 14 residues in the CDR3.